These 4 T cell receptor beta chains came from one sample sequenced in a study of T cells in Graves' hyperthyroidism and ophthalmopathy. Amplification of TCR beta CDR3 regions was performed using RNA transcripts as template. Primed by the HTBI set, a first-round RT-PCR was run on the TCR CDR3. TCRdb processed the multiplex PCR reads anew with MiXCR; each CDR3 protein has one entry. The sample contains 250,000 to 300,000 distinct CDR3 sequences, roughly 15% of which appear only once. The sample was blood. These receptors were obtained from a woman in her 40s with Graves' hyperthyroidism that later progressed to Graves' ophthalmopathy.

Many counts were recorded for this clonotype. V usage is TRBV13 and J usage is TRBJ2-3, with D unclear. The CDR3 contains 13 residues. V lost 0 bases and J lost 6, with 7 bases in between. Germline CDR1 is PRHDT and CDR2 is FYEKMQ (reference sequence). CDR3 protein: CASSLGQRDTQYF. The DNA of the CDR3 is TGTGCCAGCAGCTTAGGTCAGCGCGATACGCAGTATTTT.

The sample holds many counts of this clonotype. V is TRBV28 and J is TRBJ2-3, with D perhaps matching TRBD1 (5 bases). Trimming removed 4 bases at V and 4 bases at J, with 15 bases between. This CDR3 is 15 amino acids long. Germline V gene sequence: CDR1 MDHEN, CDR2 SYDVKM. CDR3 in amino acids: CASSSPWGKADTQYF. As DNA, the CDR3 is TGTGCCAGCAGTTCCCCCTGGGGCAAGGCAGATACGCAGTATTTT.

This clonotype has at least ten counts. V gene TRBV6-1 combines with J gene TRBJ2-3; D is undetermined. Trimming left V 1 base short and J 5 bases short, with 13 bases between. Germline V gives CDR1 MNHNS, CDR2 SASEGT. The CDR3 covers 15 residues. The DNA for the CDR3 is TGTGCCAGCAGTGAAGTGTGGATGGCGCAAGATACGCAGTATTTT. Translated, it gives CASSEVWMAQDTQYF.

The V call is TRBV20-1, the J call TRBJ2-7; D gene uncertain. The length of the CDR3 is 15 residues. V lost 0 bases to trimming and J lost 2 bases, with 14 bases between them. Per germline, CDR1 DFQATT and CDR2 SNEGSKA (reference sequence). This CDR3 is CSARDLLNTAYEQYF. DNA of the CDR3: TGCAGTGCTAGAGATTTACTAAATACGGCCTACGAGCAGTACTTC.